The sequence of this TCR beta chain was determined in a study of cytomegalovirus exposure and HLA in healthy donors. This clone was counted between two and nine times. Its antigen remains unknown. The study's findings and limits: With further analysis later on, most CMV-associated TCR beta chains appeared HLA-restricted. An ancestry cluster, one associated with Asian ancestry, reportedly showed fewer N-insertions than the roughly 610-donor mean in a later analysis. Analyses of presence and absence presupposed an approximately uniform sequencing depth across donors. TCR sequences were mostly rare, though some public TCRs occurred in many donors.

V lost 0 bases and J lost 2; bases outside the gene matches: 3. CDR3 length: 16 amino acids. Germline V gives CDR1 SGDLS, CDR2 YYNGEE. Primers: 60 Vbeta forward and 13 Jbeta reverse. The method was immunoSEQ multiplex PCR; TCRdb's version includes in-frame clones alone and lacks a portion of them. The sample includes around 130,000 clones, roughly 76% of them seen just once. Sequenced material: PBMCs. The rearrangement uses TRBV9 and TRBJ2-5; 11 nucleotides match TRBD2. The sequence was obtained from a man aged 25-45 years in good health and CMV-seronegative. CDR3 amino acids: CASSVAGLAAQETQYF. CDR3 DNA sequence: TGTGCCAGCAGCGTAGCGGGACTAGCGGCACAAGAGACCCAGTACTTC.